A single sample is the source of the 16 T cell receptor beta chains below, sequenced in a study of cytomegalovirus exposure and HLA in healthy donors listed by TCRdb under 2017. Library prep was done by the immunoSEQ multiplex PCR assay. For the multiplex PCR, a mixture combining 60 forward primers for TCR Vbeta segments and 13 reverse primers for TCR Jbeta segments was used. TCRdb provides this immuneACCESS table in a form limited to in-frame rearrangements. Some clones are lacking; in checked studies, under half of them reflect an unresolved V gene, and why the rest are absent is not known. The sample table contains about 260,000 clones; only one count was recorded for almost 85% of them. The ten largest clonotypes hold 1.5% to 2.5% of the sample. The specimen sequenced was PBMCs. Receptor source: a woman in her thirties or forties in good health and CMV-seropositive.

This clone is a singleton in its sample. V is TRBV20-1 and J is TRBJ1-4; no clear D. The CDR3 is 11 residues long. Per the germline V gene, CDR1 is DFQATT and CDR2 is SNEGSKA (reference sequence). The CDR3 region is CSGEIYEKLFF. The CDR3 DNA is TGCAGCGGAGAGATATATGAAAAACTGTTTTTT.

The rearrangement uses TRBV6-1 and TRBJ1-4; 10 positions match TRBD1. The CDR3 totals 15 residues. The V segment lost 6 bases and the J segment 7 bases; nucleotides outside the gene matches: 8. CDR1 is MNHNS, CDR2 SASEGT, per germline. CDR3 in amino acids: CASRNPGQGIEKLFF. In nucleotides, the CDR3 is TGTGCCAGCAGAAACCCGGGACAGGGGATTGAAAAACTGTTTTTT.

This chain uses TRBV9 with TRBJ1-2, with D unresolved. Trimming took off 3 bases at V and 8 bases at J, with 17 bases between the two ends. Germline V lookup: CDR1 SGDLS, CDR2 YYNGEE. The CDR3 runs 14 residues. The CDR3 coding sequence is TGTGCCAGCAGCGCCGACCCCTCCGCCGGGGGCTACACCTTC. Its translation: CASSADPSAGGYTF. Looking up the rest from reference TRBV9 and TRBJ1-2 gives the full variable domain: DSGVTQTPKHLITATGQRVTLRCSPRSGDLSVYWYQQSLDQGLQFLIQYYNGEERAKGNILERFSAQQFPDLHSELNLSSLELGDSALYFCASSADPSAGGYTFGSGTRLTVV.

The V call is TRBV27, the J call TRBJ1-4; D uncertain. The germline V gene encodes CDR1 MNHEY and CDR2 SMNVEV (reference sequence). The CDR3 has 13 amino acids. Trimming shortened V by 6 bases and J by 13 bases, and 18 bases separated the two germline ends. CDR3 amino acids: CASSPRLLSGLFF. For the CDR3, the DNA is TGTGCCAGCAGCCCCCGCCTGCTAAGTGGACTGTTTTTT.

The CDR3 nucleotides are TGTGCCAGCAAGACAGGGGAGGCGGGCTACACCTTC. Translated, it gives CASKTGEAGYTF. The J gene is TRBJ1-2, the V gene TRBV6-5; 8 bases line up with TRBD1. Losses at the gene ends were 7 bases for V and 8 bases for J; bases not matched to a gene: 6. The germline CDR1 and CDR2 sequences are MNHEY and SVGAGI. There are 12 residues in the CDR3.

CDR3 bases: TGTGCCAGCAGTGGGACTAGCGGGAGGCATGAGACCCAGTACTTC. Its protein product is CASSGTSGRHETQYF. This sequence joins TRBV2 and TRBJ2-5; 14 bases line up with TRBD2. This CDR3 contains 15 residues. The V gene end was trimmed by 4 bases and the J gene end by 5 bases; junction bases not matched to a gene: 3. Germline lookup yields CDR1 SNHLY and CDR2 FYNNEI.

The chain has TRBV7-9 and TRBJ2-5, with 10 bases matching TRBD2. Losses at the gene ends were 10 bases for V and 4 bases for J; bases not matched to a gene: 6. The CDR3 extends over 13 amino acids. Germline V lookup: CDR1 SEHNR, CDR2 FQNEAQ (reference sequence). CDR3 DNA sequence: TGTGCCAAACAGCGGGAGGGCTCAGAGACCCAGTACTTC. Amino acid sequence: CAKQREGSETQYF.

The V call is TRBV7-2, the J call TRBJ2-3; D unresolved. V dropped 3 bases and J dropped 3 bases, with 7 bases sitting between them. The CDR3 covers 13 residues. Germline loops: CDR1 SGHTA, CDR2 FQGNSA. The CDR3 nucleotides are TGTGCCAGCAGCTTCAGCGCAACAGATACGCAGTATTTT. Its translation: CASSFSATDTQYF.

The chain recombines TRBV19 with TRBJ2-7, with 10 bases matching TRBD2. The length of the CDR3 is 15 residues. The germline V gene has CDR1 LNHDA and CDR2 SQIVND (reference sequence). The V segment lost 6 bases and the J segment 6 bases; nucleotides outside the gene matches: 11. The CDR3 nucleotides read TGTGCCAGTAGAAGTAGCGGGAGGTTGTCGAGCGAGCAGTACTTC. This sequence encodes CASRSSGRLSSEQYF.

The chain is built from TRBV30 and TRBJ2-3; possible D gene TRBD1, 7 bases. With 0 bases removed from V and 3 bases from J, the gap between germline ends came to 13 bases. The CDR3 totals 15 residues. Per germline, CDR1 GTSNPN and CDR2 SVGIG (reference sequence). The CDR3 DNA sequence: TGTGCCTGGAGTGTAAGCAGGGGGAGGACAGATACGCAGTATTTT. Protein product: CAWSVSRGRTDTQYF. Full variable domain (outside the CDR3, taken from reference TRBV30 and TRBJ2-3): SQTIHQWPATLVQPVGSPLSLECTVEGTSNPNLYWYRQAAGRGLQLLFYSVGIGQISSEVPQNLSASRPQDRQFILSSKKLLLSDSGFYLCAWSVSRGRTDTQYFGPGTRLTVL.

The chain links TRBV4-3 to TRBJ2-7; 9 positions match TRBD1. The ends lost 3 bases at V and 2 bases at J; junction bases unmatched: 5. Germline V gene data show CDR1 as LGHNA and CDR2 as YSLEER. The CDR3 extends over 15 amino acids. CDR3 residues: CASSQGGTGTYEQYF. The CDR3 region has the DNA TGCGCCAGCAGCCAGGGCGGGACAGGGACCTACGAGCAGTACTTC.

This chain uses TRBV19 with TRBJ1-5, with D possibly TRBD1 on 5 matching bases. The CDR3 has 16 amino acids. Germline CDR1 LNHDA, CDR2 SQIVND (reference sequence). The V gene lost 1 base and the J gene lost 9 bases, with 19 bases spanning the gap. For the CDR3, the DNA is TGTGCCAGTAGTATAGGGCAGACAGTTACCCCATGGCCCCAGCATTTT. Residues: CASSIGQTVTPWPQHF.

The chain joins TRBV28 to TRBJ2-7; no clear D gene. Germline-derived CDR1 and CDR2 are MDHEN and SYDVKM. V lost 9 bases and J lost 3, with 6 bases in between. This CDR3 comprises 10 residues. This CDR3 reads CASSRYEQYF. CDR3 nucleotide sequence: TGTGCCAGTTCCCGCTACGAGCAGTACTTC.

The chain combines TRBV21-1 with TRBJ2-1; the DNA was not used to check the table's D call, TRBD2. TRBV21-1 is a documented pseudogene. The CDR3 consists of 16 residues. CDR3 DNA sequence: TGTGCCAGCAGCAAAGTAGCGGGACCCCCCTACAATGAGCAGTTCTTC. Encoded protein: CASSKVAGPPYNEQFF.

Only one count was recorded for this clone. The V gene is TRBV5-1, the J gene TRBJ2-5; 7 positions match TRBD1. Matching the DNA end better, TRBJ2-7 makes the J call doubtful. Germline loops: CDR1 SGHRS, CDR2 YFSETQ. This CDR3 is 14 amino acids long. The CDR3 region has the DNA TGCGCCAGCAGCTTCTCAGGGGGTAACTACGAGCAGTACTTC. Translation: CASSFSGGNYEQYF.

The V call is TRBV7-2, the J call TRBJ1-2, with a weak D call TRBD1 (6 bases). Germline-derived CDR1 and CDR2 are SGHTA and FQGNSA. Deletions cut 1 base from V and 4 bases from J, with 10 bases between. This CDR3 is built from 14 residues. CDR3 sequence (DNA): TGTGCCAGCAGCTTAGGGGGGGGCAGCTATGGCTACACCTTC. Its protein is CASSLGGGSYGYTF.